This T cell receptor (beta chain) was documented in a study of vaccination and CD4 T cells after COVID-19. As for the study in general: The study sampled a few convalescent patients at day 14 and again at days 161 to 241 post-vaccination.

Time point defined: late sampling 161 to 241 days after vaccination in a few convalescent patients. As for treatment: approximately nine-day PBMC culture with coronavirus spike peptide pools or control peptides (ViraFEST assay). The CDR3 totals 15 residues. V gave up 0 bases and J gave up 10 bases, with 13 bases separating them. Germline CDR1 is MNHEY and CDR2 is SVGAGI. The Oncomine TCR Beta short-read assay was applied to DNA of cultured CD4+ T cells. TCRdb analysed the PCR reads with MiXCR anew, one entry per CDR3 protein. The sample includes 20,000 to 25,000 distinct CDR3 sequences, 45% to 55% of them seen just once. The count of this clonotype is one. Its target is unknown. Study conclusions and caveats: Convalescent patients' clones that were vaccine-specific were spike mono-reactive in 304 of 307 cases.

The chain employs TRBV6-5 and TRBJ1-6; D perhaps matches TRBD1 (5 bases). This material consisted of CD4+ T cells from blood, cultured in vitro, taken about 7 months after SARS-CoV-2 vaccination. The origin of this receptor is a human donor who had recovered from COVID-19. The CDR3 spells CASSYSSREYSPLHF. The CDR3 DNA reads TGTGCCAGCAGTTACTCGTCCAGGGAATACTCACCCCTCCACTTT.